What follows describes a single T cell receptor (beta chain). This clonotype was recorded once. What this receptor recognizes is not known. Base qualities were left out, and no much larger clone turns up one base away. A single read counts as weak evidence. The roughly 39 donors, aged roughly 6 to 90 years, were systemically healthy Caucasian individuals from Russia. Each donor gave approximately 9.3 milliliters of peripheral blood, collected into EDTA-treated Vacutainer tubes. Ficoll-Paque density-gradient centrifugation was used to isolate PBMCs, with at least 6.5 million per sample. Trizol reagent was used to extract total RNA from the PBMCs, yielding at least 5 micrograms per sample. Naive CD45RAhigh/CD27high T cell percentages were measured by flow cytometry on a PBMC aliquot from every donor. The data stem from a study of blood T cells in healthy people across ages (dated by TCRdb to about 2015). Background on the whole study: Template switching captured roughly one uniquely barcoded TCR beta cDNA molecule per two T cells in model experiments. The study measured age-related changes in TCR beta repertoire diversity using deep sequencing normalized with unique cDNA molecular identifiers. Donors were grouped into four age groups: young (average 16 years), middle-aged (39), aged (62) and long-lived (approximately 82). To avoid experimental bias, donors of different ages were randomly spread across the sequencing lanes. The study analyzed two additional independent replicas of 1 million unique cDNA reads from the same blood draw for two donors, one aged 18 to 30 and one aged 80 or older. Study-wide conclusions, independent of this receptor: Estimates of total diversity based on one million sequenced T cells were considered lower bounds and underestimates. Observed TCR beta diversity per million T cells fell roughly linearly with age, and a significant reduction was already apparent by age roughly 40. Compared with the aged group, the long-lived group had more naive CD4+ T cells, fewer expanded clones and increased TCR diversity, suggesting age selection. Because the CMV infection status of the donors was unknown, age-related changes in expanded clonotypes may potentially have been confounded. The percentage of naive T cells measured by flow cytometry correlated strongly with observed TCR beta diversity. Because profiling used bulk unsorted PBMCs, naive and antigen-experienced compartments could not be compared conclusively.

Library generation was performed with 5' RACE. Sequenced on an Illumina HiSeq 2500. The second PCR ran for roughly 6 to 11 cycles and used a J-beta primer mix along with a sample-barcoded 5' primer. A unique molecular identifier was introduced onto each TCR beta cDNA molecule by a template-switch 5' adaptor carrying 12 random nucleotides. At least 2.5 million CDR3-containing paired-end reads were obtained from each sample. First-strand cDNA was synthesized from all RNA with the Mint cDNA synthesis kit, primed by a TRBC-specific oligonucleotide. After uracil-DNA glycosylase treatment, a first 18-cycle PCR used universal primers M1SS and BC2_uni_R on all cDNA. The original methods were these. For normalization, 1 million high-quality reads, each with a distinct molecular identifier, were randomly selected from each sample. Instead of being binned into consensus sequences, reads that shared molecular identifiers were thrown out. MiTCR, set to a Q25 quality threshold and the strictest error-elimination algorithm, was used for CDR3 identification, clonotype clustering and error correction. A nonparametric unseen species model using Euler transformation provided a lower-bound estimate of total TCR beta diversity. Starting from the raw public reads, TCRdb applied fastp trimming at Q25, assembled clones with MiXCR and retained in-frame beta chains. CDR3 protein duplicates are merged, each entry listing the most common genes and DNA. The V and J calls follow TCRdb's processing rather than the paper's. The sample table shows approximately 350,000 distinct CDR3 sequences, and roughly half are seen once. The ten largest clonotypes hold 45% to 60% of the sample.

Sample: blood. This TCR came from a man between 60 and 75 years old in good health.

At the DNA level, the sequence is TGTGCCAGCAGCAAACCCCGGGAAAAACTGTTTTTT. This translates into CASSKPREKLFF. Recombination joined TRBV7-2 with TRBJ1-4; no D gene can be assigned with confidence. V lost 5 bases and J lost 8 bases; the stretch between them is 9 bases long. CDR1 and CDR2 are read off the germline V gene as SGHTA and FQGNSA. From its cysteine to its phenylalanine, the CDR3 spans 12 amino acids. Kept here is only the CDR3 DNA, which spans 36 bases and is read in frame from base 1.